The 6 T cell receptor beta chains below were found in one sample sequenced in a study of T cell clonality in common variable immunodeficiency. Sequencing used immunoSEQ multiplex PCR; TCRdb keeps in-frame clones, though not all of them. The sample presents about 21,000 clones, none singletons. Which antigens these TCRs recognize remains unknown. Whole-study findings and limits: Common variable immunodeficiency TCR beta sequences reportedly had fewer deletions and N-nucleotide insertions.

The material sequenced was peripheral blood mononuclear cells. The receptor source for this set is a human donor with common variable immunodeficiency.

About this clone itself: With the read ending 3 residues before the CDR3 end, the germline J gene is used to fill in that end. This chain connects TRBV11-2 to TRBJ1-2; no reliable D call. This CDR3 spans 13 amino acids. Germline-derived CDR1 and CDR2 are SGHAT and FQNNGV. This CDR3 is CASSLEGSGGYTF. The CDR3 bases that were read are TGTGCCAGCAGCTTAGAGGGGTCGGGGGGC.

At least ten counts were recorded for this clone. The read ends 3 residues early relative to the CDR3; the germline J gene fills the gap. This chain links TRBV10-3 with TRBJ1-6, with 7 bases that match TRBD1. Germline CDR1 is ENHRY and CDR2 is SYGVKD. Trimming removed 0 bases from V and 7 bases from J; junction bases left unmatched: 3. The CDR3 length is 15 residues. Partial CDR3 DNA: TGTGCCATCAGTGAGTCCGACAGGGACAATTCACCC. Translated: CAISESDRDNSP. In full, the CDR3 reads CAISESDRDNSPLHF.

In its sample, this clone is medium-sized. The read halts 3 residues ahead of the CDR3 end, with the missing end drawn from the germline J gene. The genes are TRBV29-1 and TRBJ2-1; TRBD1 might be the D (6 bases). Per the germline V gene, CDR1 is SQVTM and CDR2 is ANQGSEA. This CDR3 has 11 residues. V was cut by 8 bases and J by 7 bases, with 12 bases left in between. The sequenced CDR3 bases are TGCAGCACTTGGACAGATAATGAG. It codes for CSTWTDNE. The full CDR3 protein is CSTWTDNEQFF.

This clone occurred many times. From the germline J gene comes the end of the CDR3, since the read stops 3 residues before it. V gene TRBV18 combines with J gene TRBJ1-4; 7 bases line up with TRBD1. CDR3 size: 16 residues. The germline V gene has CDR1 KGHSH and CDR2 LQKENI. J was trimmed by 0 bases and V by 3 bases; bases with no gene match: 4. The sequenced part of the CDR3 DNA is TGTGCCAGCTCACCGACAGGGAGGACAACTAATGAAAAA. It translates to CASSPTGRTTNEK. The full-length CDR3 reads as CASSPTGRTTNEKLFF.

This clone was counted many times. Read coverage stops 3 residues before the CDR3 terminus; the germline J gene supplies the remainder. The V and J genes are TRBV20-1 and TRBJ2-3, with 8 bases that match TRBD2. CDR1 and CDR2 (germline): DFQATT, SNEGSKA (reference sequence). This CDR3 is 15 amino acids long. Losses at the gene ends were 7 bases for V and 0 bases for J; bases not matched to a gene: 9. CDR3 bases read: TGCAGTGTAATCCGGGGGGGTTCTAGCACAGATACG. Translated: CSVIRGGSSTDT. The CDR3 in full is CSVIRGGSSTDTQYF.

This clone has at least ten counts. The CDR3 end lies 3 residues beyond the end of the read and is filled in from the germline J gene. This chain uses TRBV5-4 with TRBJ2-2; TRBD2 is a possible D gene (6 bases). The CDR3 totals 14 residues. Trimming pared 0 bases from V and 4 bases from J, leaving 7 bases between. Germline CDR1 SGHNT, CDR2 YYREEE (reference sequence). The CDR3 DNA, read in part, is TGTGCCAGCAGCTTGGTGGGGGGCACCGGGGAG. Protein product: CASSLVGGTGE. The complete CDR3 reads CASSLVGGTGELFF.